This T cell receptor beta chain was sequenced in a study of blood T cell repertoires in COVID-19. Study context: COVID-19 samples, acute and convalescent, were from the United States, Italy and Spain. Sources were T cells, B-cell-depleted T cells, or PBMCs; the material itself was cDNA or gDNA.

Per the original methods: By means of reference gene primer amplification, nucleated cell counts were estimated. Assay: immunoSEQ multiplex PCR; the TCRdb copy retains only in-frame clones and omits some. V and J calls and clone size come straight from that table; D and trimming were deduced from the DNA. The data contain hundreds of thousands of clones, approximately 90% of them seen just once; the ten biggest clones take up about 1%. Specimen: PBMCs or T cells enriched from blood (not recorded which). This sequence was found in a man aged 18 to 30 who had recovered from COVID-19.

The CDR3, as DNA: TGTGCCAGCAGCTTAGTTGACAGCCCGGTGCCCCAGCATTTT. This codes for CASSLVDSPVPQHF. The J gene is TRBJ1-5, the V gene TRBV7-9, with D perhaps matching TRBD1 (5 bases). Looked up from germline, CDR1 is SEHNR and CDR2 is FQNEAQ (reference sequence). CDR3 length: 14 amino acids. V dropped 1 base and J dropped 9 bases, with 13 bases sitting between them.